Listed below are T cell receptor beta chains from one sample, sequenced in a study of OX40 agonist ivuxolimab in advanced cancers. Data came from immunoSEQ multiplex PCR; TCRdb stores just in-frame clones and leaves some out. The sample lists around 15,000 clones; about 86% were seen once. Here the sequenced sample was CD4+ or CD8+ T cells sorted from blood, taken in a trial of the OX40 agonist ivuxolimab. The source is an adult with an advanced solid tumor such as melanoma, head and neck, liver or kidney cancer. Each CDR3 is given with its conserved first and last residue. D genes are given only for firm matches. Size is stated for part of the rows, as once, few or many counts, or as a class when the clone is expanded.

d_gene	v_gene	abundance	j_gene	CDR3nt	CDR3aa
.	TRBV19	once	TRBJ1-5	TGTGCCAGTAGATCCCGGGACATCCGTCAGCCCCAGCATTTT	CASRSRDIRQPQHF
.	TRBV7-9	.	TRBJ2-2	TGTGCCAGCAGCCCACAAACTGTAACCGGGGAGCTGTTTTTT	CASSPQTVTGELFF
.	TRBV5-4	.	TRBJ2-7	TGTGCCAGCAGCTTATCCAGGGGGGCCTACGAGCAGTACTTC	CASSLSRGAYEQYF
.	TRBV4-3	.	TRBJ2-3	TGCGCCAGCAGCTCACGAAGGCCCGGAGATACGCAGTATTTT	CASSSRRPGDTQYF
.	TRBV29-1	.	TRBJ2-4	TGCAGCGTTGCAGGGGATAGGAACATTCAGTACTTC	CSVAGDRNIQYF
.	TRBV7-8	.	TRBJ1-1	TGTGCCAGCAGCTTTGGACGGACTGGCACTGAAGCTTTCTTT	CASSFGRTGTEAFF
.	TRBV2	.	TRBJ1-1	TGTGCCAGCAGTGAAGCACTGAACACTGAAGCTTTCTTT	CASSEALNTEAFF
TRBD1	TRBV6-6	.	TRBJ2-7	TGTGCCAGCAGTGACAACAGGGGCGAGCAGTACTTC	CASSDNRGEQYF
.	TRBV27	.	TRBJ2-1	TGTGCCAGCAGTTTATTGGGGCCCGAGTGGGGTGAGCAGTTCTTC	CASSLLGPEWGEQFF
TRBD2	TRBV7-2	.	TRBJ2-3	TGTGCCAGCAGCTTAGGAGCGGGAGGGCGGTCGGATACGCAGTATTTT	CASSLGAGGRSDTQYF
.	TRBV27	.	TRBJ2-3	TGTGCCAGCAGTAGCTTGGTGGGAGGAAGCACAGATACGCAGTATTTT	CASSSLVGGSTDTQYF